The sequence of this T cell receptor beta chain was determined in a study of radiotherapy plus CTLA-4 blockade in lung cancer. About the research overall: An objective response was seen in 15% to 20% of patients, and disease control in roughly 28%.

The data were produced by immunoSEQ multiplex PCR, yet TCRdb's version contains in-frame clones alone and is incomplete. The sample has about 50,000 clones, 84% seen once. This CDR3 is 14 amino acids long. CDR1 SGHTS and CDR2 YDEGEE come from the germline V gene. V lost 3 bases and J lost 1, with 8 bases in between. Comment on this clone: What it binds is unknown.

Overall study findings and caveats: Early clone dynamics of blood T cells, plus interferon-beta, reportedly predicted response best.

This material consisted of peripheral blood, taken from a patient treated with radiotherapy plus ipilimumab. V and J are TRBV5-8 and TRBJ1-5, with D possibly being TRBD1 (5 bases). This sequence originates from a human donor with non-small cell lung cancer whose response to radiotherapy plus ipilimumab could not be evaluated. The CDR3 DNA reads as TGTGCCAGCAGCTCCAGGGCCAGCAATCAGCCCCAGCATTTT. This sequence encodes CASSSRASNQPQHF. The whole variable domain, remainder taken from reference TRBV5-8 and TRBJ1-5, is EAGVTQSPTHLIKTRGQQATLRCSPISGHTSVYWYQQALGLGLQFLLWYDEGEERNRGNFPPRFSGRQFPNYSSELNVNALELEDSALYLCASSSRASNQPQHFGDGTRLSIL.